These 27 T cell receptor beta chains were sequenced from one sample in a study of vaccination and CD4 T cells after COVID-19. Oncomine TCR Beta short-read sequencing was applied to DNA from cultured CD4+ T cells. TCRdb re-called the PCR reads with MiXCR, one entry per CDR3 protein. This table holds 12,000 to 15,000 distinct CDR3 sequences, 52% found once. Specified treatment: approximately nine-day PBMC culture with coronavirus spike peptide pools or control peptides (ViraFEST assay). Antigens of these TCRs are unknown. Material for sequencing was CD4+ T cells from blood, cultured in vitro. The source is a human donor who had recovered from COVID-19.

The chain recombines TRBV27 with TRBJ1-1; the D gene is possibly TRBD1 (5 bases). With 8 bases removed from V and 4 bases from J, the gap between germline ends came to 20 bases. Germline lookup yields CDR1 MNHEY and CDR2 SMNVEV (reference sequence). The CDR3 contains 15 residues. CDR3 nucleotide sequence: TGTGCCAGCGGTCTCGGAGGGGCAGGGACCACTGAAGCTTTCTTT. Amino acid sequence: CASGLGGAGTTEAFF.

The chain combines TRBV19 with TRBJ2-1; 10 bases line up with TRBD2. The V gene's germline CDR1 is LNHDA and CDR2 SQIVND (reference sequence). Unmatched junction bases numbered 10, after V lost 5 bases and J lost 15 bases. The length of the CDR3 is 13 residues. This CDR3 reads CASSPLAGADLFF. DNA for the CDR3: TGTGCCAGTAGTCCCCTAGCGGGAGCGGACCTGTTCTTC. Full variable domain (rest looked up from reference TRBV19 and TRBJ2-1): DGGITQSPKYLFRKEGQNVTLSCEQNLNHDAMYWYRQDPGQGLRLIYYSQIVNDFQKGDIAEGYSVSREKKESFPLTVTSAQKNPTAFYLCASSPLAGADLFFGPGTRLTVL.

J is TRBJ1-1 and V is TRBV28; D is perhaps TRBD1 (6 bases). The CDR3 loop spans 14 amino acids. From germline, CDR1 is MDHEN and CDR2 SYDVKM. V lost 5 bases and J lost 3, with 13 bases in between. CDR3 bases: TGTGCCAGCAGTCCCCAGGGGATCTACACTGAAGCTTTCTTT. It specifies CASSPQGIYTEAFF.

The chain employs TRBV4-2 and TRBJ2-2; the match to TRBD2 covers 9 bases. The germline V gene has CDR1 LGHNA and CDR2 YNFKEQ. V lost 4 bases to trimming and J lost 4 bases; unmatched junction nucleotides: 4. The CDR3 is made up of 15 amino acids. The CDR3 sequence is CASSPGRGGTGELFF. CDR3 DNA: TGTGCCAGCAGCCCCGGGCGGGGGGGCACCGGGGAGCTGTTTTTT.

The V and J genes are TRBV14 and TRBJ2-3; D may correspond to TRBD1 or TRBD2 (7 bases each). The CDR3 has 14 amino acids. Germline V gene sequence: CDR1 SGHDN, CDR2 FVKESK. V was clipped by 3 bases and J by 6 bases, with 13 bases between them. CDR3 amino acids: CASSQNRGGDTQYF. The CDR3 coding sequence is TGTGCCAGCAGCCAGAACAGGGGAGGGGATACGCAGTATTTT.

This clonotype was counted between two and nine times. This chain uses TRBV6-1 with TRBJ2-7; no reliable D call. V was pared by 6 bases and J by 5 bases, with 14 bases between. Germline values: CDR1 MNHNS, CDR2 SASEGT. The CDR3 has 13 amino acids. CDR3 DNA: TGTGCCAGCAGGGTGGGGTTGACGAACGAGCAGTACTTC. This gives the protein CASRVGLTNEQYF.

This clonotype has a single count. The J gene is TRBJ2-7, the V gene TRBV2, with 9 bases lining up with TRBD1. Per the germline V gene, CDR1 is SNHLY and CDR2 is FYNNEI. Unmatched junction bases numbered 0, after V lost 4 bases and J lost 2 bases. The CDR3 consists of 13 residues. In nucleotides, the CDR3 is TGTGCCAGCAGTGGACAGGGGGCCTACGAGCAGTACTTC. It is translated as CASSGQGAYEQYF.

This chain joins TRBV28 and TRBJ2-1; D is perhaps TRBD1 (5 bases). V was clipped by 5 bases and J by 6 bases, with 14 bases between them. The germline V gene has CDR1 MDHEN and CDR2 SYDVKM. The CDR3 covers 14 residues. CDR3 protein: CASSLTGTLNEQFF. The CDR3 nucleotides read TGTGCCAGCAGTCTCACAGGCACTCTCAATGAGCAGTTCTTC.

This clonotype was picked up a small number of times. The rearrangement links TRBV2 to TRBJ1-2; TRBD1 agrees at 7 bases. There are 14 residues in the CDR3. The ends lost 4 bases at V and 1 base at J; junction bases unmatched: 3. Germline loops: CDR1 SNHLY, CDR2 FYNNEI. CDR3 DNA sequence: TGTGCCAGCAGTGGCGGGGACAGTAACTATGGCTACACCTTC. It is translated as CASSGGDSNYGYTF.

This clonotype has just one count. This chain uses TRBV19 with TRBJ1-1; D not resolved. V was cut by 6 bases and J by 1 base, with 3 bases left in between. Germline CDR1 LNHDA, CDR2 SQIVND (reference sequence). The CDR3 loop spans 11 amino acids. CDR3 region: CASRQNTEAFF. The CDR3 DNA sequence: TGTGCCAGTAGGCAGAACACTGAAGCTTTCTTT.

The CDR3 here is CASSRPGGPSSKGYTF. The DNA of the CDR3 is TGTGCCAGCAGCCGCCCAGGGGGCCCTTCCTCTAAGGGCTACACCTTC. This sequence joins TRBV6-2 or TRBV6-3 and TRBJ1-2; 8 bases are a match to TRBD1. In germline, CDR1 is MNHEY, CDR2 SVGEGT. V was clipped by 6 bases and J by 8 bases; unmatched bases: 17. The CDR3 contains 16 residues.

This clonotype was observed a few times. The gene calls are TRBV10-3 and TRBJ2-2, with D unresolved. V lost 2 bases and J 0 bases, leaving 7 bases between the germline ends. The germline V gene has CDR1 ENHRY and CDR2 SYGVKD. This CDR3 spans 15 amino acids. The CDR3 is CAISENGPNTGELFF. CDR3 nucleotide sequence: TGTGCCATCAGTGAGAATGGTCCGAACACCGGGGAGCTGTTTTTT.

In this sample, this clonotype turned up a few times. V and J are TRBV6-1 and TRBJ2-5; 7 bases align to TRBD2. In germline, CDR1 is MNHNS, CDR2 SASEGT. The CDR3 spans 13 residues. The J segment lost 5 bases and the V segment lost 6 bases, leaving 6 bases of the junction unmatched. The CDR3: CASRDSGRETQYF. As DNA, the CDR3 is TGTGCCAGCAGGGACTCCGGGAGGGAGACCCAGTACTTC.

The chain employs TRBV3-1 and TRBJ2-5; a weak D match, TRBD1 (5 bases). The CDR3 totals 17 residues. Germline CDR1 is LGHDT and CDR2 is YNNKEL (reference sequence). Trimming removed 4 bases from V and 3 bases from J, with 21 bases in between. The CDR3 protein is CASSLGAGGFFEETQYF. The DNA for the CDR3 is TGTGCCAGCAGCCTTGGGGCAGGCGGATTTTTCGAAGAGACCCAGTACTTC.

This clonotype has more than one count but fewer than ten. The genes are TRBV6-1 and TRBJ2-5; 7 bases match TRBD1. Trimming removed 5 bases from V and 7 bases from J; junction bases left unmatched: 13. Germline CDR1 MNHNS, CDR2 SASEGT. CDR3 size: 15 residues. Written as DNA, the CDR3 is TGTGCCAGCAGTCCTCGACAGGGACGCTGGGGGACCCAGTACTTC. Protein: CASSPRQGRWGTQYF.

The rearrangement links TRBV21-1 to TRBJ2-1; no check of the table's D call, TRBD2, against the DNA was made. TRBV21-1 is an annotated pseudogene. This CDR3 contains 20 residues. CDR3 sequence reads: CASSANSIRGTSGTNNEQFF. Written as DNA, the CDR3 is TGTGCCAGCAGCGCAAACTCAATAAGGGGGACTAGCGGGACCAACAATGAGCAGTTCTTC.

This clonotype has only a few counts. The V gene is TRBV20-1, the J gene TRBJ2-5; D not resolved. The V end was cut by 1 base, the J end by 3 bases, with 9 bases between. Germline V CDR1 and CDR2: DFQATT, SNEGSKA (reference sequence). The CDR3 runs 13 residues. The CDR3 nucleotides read TGCAGTGCTAGAGTTCCTCTGGAAGAGACCCAGTACTTC. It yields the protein CSARVPLEETQYF.

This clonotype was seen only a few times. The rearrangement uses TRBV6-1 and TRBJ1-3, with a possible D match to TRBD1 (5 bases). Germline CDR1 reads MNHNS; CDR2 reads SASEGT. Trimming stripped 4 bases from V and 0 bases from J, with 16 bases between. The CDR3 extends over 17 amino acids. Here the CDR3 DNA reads TGTGCCAGCAGTGGGGGAAACGACAGAGCCTCTGGAAACACCATATATTTT. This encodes CASSGGNDRASGNTIYF.

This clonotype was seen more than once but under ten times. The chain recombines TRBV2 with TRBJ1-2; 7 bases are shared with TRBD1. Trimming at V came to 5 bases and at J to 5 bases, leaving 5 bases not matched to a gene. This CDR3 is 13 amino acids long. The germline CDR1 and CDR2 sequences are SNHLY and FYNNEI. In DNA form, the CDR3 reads TGTGCCAGCAGTTTGGACAGGCGATATGGCTACACCTTC. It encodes CASSLDRRYGYTF.

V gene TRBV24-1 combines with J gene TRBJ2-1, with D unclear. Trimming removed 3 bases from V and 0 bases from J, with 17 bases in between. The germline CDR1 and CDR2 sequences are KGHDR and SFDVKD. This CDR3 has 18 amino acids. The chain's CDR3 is CATSDTRTDHSSYNEQFF. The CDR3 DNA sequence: TGTGCCACCAGTGATACAAGGACGGACCATAGCTCCTACAATGAGCAGTTCTTC.

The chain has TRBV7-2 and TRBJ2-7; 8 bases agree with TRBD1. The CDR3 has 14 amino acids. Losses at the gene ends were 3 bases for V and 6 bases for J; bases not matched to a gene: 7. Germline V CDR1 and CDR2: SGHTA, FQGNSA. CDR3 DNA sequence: TGTGCCAGCAGCTTCGCTCGGACAGGGATCGAGCAGTACTTC. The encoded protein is CASSFARTGIEQYF. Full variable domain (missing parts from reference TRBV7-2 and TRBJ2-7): GAGVSQSPSNKVTEKGKDVELRCDPISGHTALYWYRQSLGQGLEFLIYFQGNSAPDKSGLPSDRFSAERTGGSVSTLTIQRTQQEDSAVYLCASSFARTGIEQYFGPGTRLTVT.

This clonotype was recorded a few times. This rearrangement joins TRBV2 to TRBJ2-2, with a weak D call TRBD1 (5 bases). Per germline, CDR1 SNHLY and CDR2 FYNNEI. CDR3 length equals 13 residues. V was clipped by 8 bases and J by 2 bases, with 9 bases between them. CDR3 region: CASVQGNTGELFF. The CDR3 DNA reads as TGTGCCAGCGTGCAGGGTAACACCGGGGAGCTGTTTTTT. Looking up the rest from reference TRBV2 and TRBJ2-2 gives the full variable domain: EPEVTQTPSHQVTQMGQEVILRCVPISNHLYFYWYRQILGQKVEFLVSFYNNEISEKSEIFDDQFSVERPDGSNFTLKIRSTKLEDSAMYFCASVQGNTGELFFGEGSRLTVL.

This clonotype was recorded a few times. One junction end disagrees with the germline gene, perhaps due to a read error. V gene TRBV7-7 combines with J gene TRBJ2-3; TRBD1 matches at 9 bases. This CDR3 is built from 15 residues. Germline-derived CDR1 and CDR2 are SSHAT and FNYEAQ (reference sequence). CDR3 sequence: CASSSGQGFADTQYF. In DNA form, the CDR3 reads TGTGCTAGCAGCTCCGGACAGGGGTTCGCAGATACGCAGTATTTT.

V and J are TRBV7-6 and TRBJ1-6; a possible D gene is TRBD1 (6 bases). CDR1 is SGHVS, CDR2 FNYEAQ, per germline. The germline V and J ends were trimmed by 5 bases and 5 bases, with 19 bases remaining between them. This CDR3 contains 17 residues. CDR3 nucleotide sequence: TGTGCCAGCAGCCCTACAGGGTCCCAATGGGATAATTCACCCCTCCACTTT. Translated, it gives CASSPTGSQWDNSPLHF.

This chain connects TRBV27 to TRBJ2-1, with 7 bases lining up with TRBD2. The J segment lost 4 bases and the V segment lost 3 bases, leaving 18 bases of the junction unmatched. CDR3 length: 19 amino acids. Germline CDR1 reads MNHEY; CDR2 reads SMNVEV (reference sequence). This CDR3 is CASSLGGPGGLGAYNEQFF. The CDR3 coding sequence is TGTGCCAGCAGTTTGGGGGGTCCGGGCGGACTAGGAGCGTACAATGAGCAGTTCTTC.

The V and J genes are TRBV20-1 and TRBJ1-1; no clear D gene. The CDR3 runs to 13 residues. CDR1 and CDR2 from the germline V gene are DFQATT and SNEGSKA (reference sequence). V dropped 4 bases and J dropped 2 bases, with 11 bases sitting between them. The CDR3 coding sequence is TGCAGTGCTAAAACAGTGAGCAACACTGAAGCTTTCTTT. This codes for CSAKTVSNTEAFF.

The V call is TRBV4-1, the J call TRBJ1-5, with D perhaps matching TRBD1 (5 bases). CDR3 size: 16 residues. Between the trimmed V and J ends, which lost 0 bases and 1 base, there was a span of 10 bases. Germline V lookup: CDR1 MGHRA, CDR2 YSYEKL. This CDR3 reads CASSQEGRGSNQPQHF. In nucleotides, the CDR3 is TGCGCCAGCAGCCAAGAAGGAAGGGGAAGCAATCAGCCCCAGCATTTT.